The sequence of this TCR beta chain was determined in a study of CD8 T cells in ankylosing spondylitis. Points from the study as a whole: Disease-linked clones, CD8+, were relatively rare in peripheral blood.

With 6 bases clipped from V and 9 bases from J, the junction kept 16 bases outside the gene matches. CDR3 length equals 16 residues. With regard to this clonotype: As yet, its antigen is unknown.

A single record per CDR3 protein comes from TCRdb applying MiXCR to the 5' RACE reads. The data hold approximately 350,000 distinct CDR3 sequences, with 14% to 15% observed a single time. The sequence derives from a male donor with ankylosing spondylitis or in good health (not recorded which). Specimen: blood, either unsorted or a sorted T cell fraction (not recorded which). V and J are TRBV12-3 or TRBV12-4 and TRBJ2-1, with TRBD2 matching over 8 bases. The CDR3 region is CASRLFPSGSFVEQFF. The CDR3 DNA is TGTGCCAGCAGGTTATTCCCAAGCGGGAGCTTCGTTGAGCAGTTCTTC.